This entry features one T cell receptor beta chain sequence. The CDR3 spans 15 residues. The trim removed 6 bases at V and 5 bases at J, leaving 9 bases unmatched. Germline CDR1 is SNHLY and CDR2 is FYNNEI. These data come from a study of T cells in Graves' hyperthyroidism and ophthalmopathy. RNA transcripts gave rise to amplified TCR beta CDR3 regions. A first-round RT-PCR of the TCR CDR3 used the HTBI primer set. MiXCR, run by TCRdb on the multiplex PCR reads, gives a single entry per CDR3 protein. Of 200,000 to 250,000 distinct CDR3 sequences detected, about a sixth appear once; the ten largest clones hold approximately 50%.

The chain combines TRBV2 with TRBJ2-5; 10 nucleotides match TRBD2. The TCR sequence derives from a man aged 50-59 years with Graves' hyperthyroidism. Sequenced material: blood. The CDR3 DNA reads TGTGCCAGCAGCCTTCTAGCGGGAGCGGGGGAGACCCAGTACTTC. It codes for CASSLLAGAGETQYF.